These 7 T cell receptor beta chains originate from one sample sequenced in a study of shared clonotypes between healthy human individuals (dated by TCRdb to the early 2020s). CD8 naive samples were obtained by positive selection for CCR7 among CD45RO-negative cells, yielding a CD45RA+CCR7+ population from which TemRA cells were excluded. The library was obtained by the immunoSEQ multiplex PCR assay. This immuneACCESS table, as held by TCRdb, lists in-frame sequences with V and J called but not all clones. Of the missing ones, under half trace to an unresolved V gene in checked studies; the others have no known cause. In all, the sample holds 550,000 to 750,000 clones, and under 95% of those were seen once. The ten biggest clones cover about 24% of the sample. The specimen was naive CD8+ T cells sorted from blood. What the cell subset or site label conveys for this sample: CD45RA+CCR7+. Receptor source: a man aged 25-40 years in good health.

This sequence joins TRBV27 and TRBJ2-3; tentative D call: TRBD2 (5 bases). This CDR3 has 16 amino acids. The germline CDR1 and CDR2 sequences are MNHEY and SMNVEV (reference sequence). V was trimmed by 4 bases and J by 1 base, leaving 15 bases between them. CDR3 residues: CASSSLTSEGTDTQYF. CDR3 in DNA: TGTGCCAGCAGTTCCCTCACTAGTGAGGGCACAGATACGCAGTATTTT.

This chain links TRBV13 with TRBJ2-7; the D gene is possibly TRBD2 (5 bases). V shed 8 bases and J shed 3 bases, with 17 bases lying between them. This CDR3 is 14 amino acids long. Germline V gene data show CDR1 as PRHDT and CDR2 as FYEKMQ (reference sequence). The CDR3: CASSPGTPDYEQYF. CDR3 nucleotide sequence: TGTGCCAGCTCGCCGGGAACCCCAGACTACGAGCAGTACTTC.

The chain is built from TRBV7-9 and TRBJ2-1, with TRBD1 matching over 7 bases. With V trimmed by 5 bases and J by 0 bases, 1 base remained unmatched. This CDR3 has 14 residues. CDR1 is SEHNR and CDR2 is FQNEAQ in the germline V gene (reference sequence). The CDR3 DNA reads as TGTGCCAGCAGCGGGACAGCCTCCTACAATGAGCAGTTCTTC. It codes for CASSGTASYNEQFF.

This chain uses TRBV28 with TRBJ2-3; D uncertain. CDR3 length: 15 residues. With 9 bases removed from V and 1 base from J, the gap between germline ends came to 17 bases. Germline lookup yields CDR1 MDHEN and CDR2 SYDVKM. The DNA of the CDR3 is TGTGCCAGTCATTCGGCCAGACATCGCACAGATACGCAGTATTTT. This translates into CASHSARHRTDTQYF.

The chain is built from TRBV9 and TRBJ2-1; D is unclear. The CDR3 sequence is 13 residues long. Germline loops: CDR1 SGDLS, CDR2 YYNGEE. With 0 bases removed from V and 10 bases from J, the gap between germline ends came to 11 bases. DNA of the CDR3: TGTGCCAGCAGCGTAGTTCGTCCCGGAGAGCAGTTCTTC. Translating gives CASSVVRPGEQFF.

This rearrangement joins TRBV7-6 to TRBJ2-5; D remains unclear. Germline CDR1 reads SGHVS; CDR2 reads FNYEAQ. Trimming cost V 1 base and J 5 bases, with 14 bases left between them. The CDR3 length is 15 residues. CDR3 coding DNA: TGTGCCAGCAGCTTAGATTATAGCATGGGCGAGACCCAGTACTTC. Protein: CASSLDYSMGETQYF.

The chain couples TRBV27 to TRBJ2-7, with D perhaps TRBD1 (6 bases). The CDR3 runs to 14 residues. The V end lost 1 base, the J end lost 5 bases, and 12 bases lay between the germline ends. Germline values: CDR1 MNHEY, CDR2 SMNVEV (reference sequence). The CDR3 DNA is TGTGCCAGCAGTTTATTTGGACAGAGTAACGAGCAGTACTTC. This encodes CASSLFGQSNEQYF.